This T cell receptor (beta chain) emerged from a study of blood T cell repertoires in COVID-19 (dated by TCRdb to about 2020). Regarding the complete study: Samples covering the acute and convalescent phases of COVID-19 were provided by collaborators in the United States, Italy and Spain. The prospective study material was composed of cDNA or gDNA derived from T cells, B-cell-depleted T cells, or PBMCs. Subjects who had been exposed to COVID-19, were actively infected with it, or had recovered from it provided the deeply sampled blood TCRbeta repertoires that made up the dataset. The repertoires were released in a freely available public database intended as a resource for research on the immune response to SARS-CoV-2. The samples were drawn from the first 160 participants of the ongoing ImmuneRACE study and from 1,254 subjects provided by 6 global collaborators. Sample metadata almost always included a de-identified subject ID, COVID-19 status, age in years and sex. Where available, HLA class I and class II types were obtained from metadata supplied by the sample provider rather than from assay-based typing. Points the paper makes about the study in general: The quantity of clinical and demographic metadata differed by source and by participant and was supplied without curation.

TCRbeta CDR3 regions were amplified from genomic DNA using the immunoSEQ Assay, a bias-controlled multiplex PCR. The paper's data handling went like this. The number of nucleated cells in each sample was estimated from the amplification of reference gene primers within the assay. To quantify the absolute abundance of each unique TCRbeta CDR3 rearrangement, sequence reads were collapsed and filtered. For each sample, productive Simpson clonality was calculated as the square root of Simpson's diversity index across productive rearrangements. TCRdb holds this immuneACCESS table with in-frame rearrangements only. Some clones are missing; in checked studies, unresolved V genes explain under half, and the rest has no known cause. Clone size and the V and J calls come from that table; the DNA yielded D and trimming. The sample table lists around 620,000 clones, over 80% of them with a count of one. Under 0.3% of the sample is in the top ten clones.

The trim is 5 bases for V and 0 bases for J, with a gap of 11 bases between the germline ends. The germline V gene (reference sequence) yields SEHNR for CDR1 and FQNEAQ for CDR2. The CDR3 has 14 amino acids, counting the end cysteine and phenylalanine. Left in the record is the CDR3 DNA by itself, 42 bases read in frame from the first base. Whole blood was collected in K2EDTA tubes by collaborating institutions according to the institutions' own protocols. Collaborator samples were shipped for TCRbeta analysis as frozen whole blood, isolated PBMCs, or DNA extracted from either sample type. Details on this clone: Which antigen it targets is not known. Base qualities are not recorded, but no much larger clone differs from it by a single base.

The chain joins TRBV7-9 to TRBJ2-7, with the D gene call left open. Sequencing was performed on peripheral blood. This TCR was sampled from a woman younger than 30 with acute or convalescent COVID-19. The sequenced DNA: TGTGCCAGCAGCCCTGGTAGGAGCTCCTACGAGCAGTACTTC. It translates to CASSPGRSSYEQYF.